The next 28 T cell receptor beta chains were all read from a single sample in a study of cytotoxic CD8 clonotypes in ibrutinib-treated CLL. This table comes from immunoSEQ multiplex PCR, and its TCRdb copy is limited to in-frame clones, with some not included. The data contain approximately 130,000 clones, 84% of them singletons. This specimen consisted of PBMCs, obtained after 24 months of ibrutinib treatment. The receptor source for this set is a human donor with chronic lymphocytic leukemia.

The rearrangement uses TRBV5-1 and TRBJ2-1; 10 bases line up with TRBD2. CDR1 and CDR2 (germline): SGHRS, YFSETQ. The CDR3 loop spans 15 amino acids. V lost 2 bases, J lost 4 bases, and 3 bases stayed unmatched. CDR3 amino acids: CASSFGTSVYNEQFF. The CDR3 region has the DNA TGCGCCAGCAGCTTCGGGACTAGCGTATACAATGAGCAGTTCTTC. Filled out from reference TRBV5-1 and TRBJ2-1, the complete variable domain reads KAGVTQTPRYLIKTRGQQVTLSCSPISGHRSVSWYQQTPGQGLQFLFEYFSETQRNKGNFPGRFSGRQFSNSRSEMNVSTLELGDSALYLCASSFGTSVYNEQFFGPGTRLTVL.

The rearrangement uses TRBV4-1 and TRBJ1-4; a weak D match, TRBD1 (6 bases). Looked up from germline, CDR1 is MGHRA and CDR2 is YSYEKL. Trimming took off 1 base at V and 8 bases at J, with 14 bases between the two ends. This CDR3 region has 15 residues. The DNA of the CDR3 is TGCGCCAGCAGCCAAGTAGCAGGGGATGCGGAAAAACTGTTTTTT. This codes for CASSQVAGDAEKLFF.

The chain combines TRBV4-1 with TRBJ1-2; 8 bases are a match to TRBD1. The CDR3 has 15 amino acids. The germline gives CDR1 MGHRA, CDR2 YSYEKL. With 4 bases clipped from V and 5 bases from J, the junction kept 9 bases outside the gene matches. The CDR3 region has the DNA TGCGCCAGCAGCCCAGGAAGACAGGGGACGTATGGCTACACCTTC. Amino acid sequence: CASSPGRQGTYGYTF.

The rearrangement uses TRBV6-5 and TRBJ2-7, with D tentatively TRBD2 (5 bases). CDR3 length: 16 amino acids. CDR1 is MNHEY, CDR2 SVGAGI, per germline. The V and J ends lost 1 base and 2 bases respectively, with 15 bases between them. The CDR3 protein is CASSYYELVHTYEQYF. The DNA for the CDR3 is TGTGCCAGCAGTTACTACGAACTAGTTCACACCTACGAGCAGTACTTC.

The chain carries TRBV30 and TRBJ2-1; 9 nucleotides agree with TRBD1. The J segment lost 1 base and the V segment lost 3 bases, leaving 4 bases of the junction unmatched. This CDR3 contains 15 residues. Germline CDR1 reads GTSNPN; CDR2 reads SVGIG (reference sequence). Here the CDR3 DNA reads TGTGCCTGGAGCTTAGGGACAGGGTCCTACAATGAGCAGTTCTTC. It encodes CAWSLGTGSYNEQFF.

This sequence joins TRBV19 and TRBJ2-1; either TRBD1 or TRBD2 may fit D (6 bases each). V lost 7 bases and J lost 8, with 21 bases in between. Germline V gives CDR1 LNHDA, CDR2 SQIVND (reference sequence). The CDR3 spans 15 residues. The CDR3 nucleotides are TGTGCCAGTACACTACAGGGAGGAGAGAGTGATGAGCAGTTCTTC. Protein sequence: CASTLQGGESDEQFF.

The chain's CDR3 is CASSQDRGTNEKLFF. The CDR3 DNA sequence: TGCGCCAGCAGCCAAGACAGGGGGACTAATGAAAAACTGTTTTTT. This sequence joins TRBV4-3 and TRBJ1-4, with TRBD1 matching over 7 bases. CDR1 is LGHNA and CDR2 is YSLEER in the germline V gene. V lost 0 bases to trimming and J lost 2 bases; unmatched junction nucleotides: 0. This CDR3 has 15 residues.

The CDR3 bases are TGTGCCAGTAGTATCGCACGGTCGAACACTGAAGCTTTCTTT. Encoded protein: CASSIARSNTEAFF. This chain connects TRBV19 to TRBJ1-1; D is unresolved. The CDR3 sequence is 14 residues long. Germline V gives CDR1 LNHDA, CDR2 SQIVND (reference sequence). V lost 3 bases to trimming and J lost 1 base, with 9 bases between them.

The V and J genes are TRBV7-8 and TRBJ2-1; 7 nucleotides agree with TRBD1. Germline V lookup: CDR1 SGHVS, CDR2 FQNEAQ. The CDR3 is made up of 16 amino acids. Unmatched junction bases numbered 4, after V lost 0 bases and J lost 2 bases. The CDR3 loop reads CASSLAEGATYNEQFF. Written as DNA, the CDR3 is TGTGCCAGCAGCTTAGCCGAGGGGGCTACCTACAATGAGCAGTTCTTC.

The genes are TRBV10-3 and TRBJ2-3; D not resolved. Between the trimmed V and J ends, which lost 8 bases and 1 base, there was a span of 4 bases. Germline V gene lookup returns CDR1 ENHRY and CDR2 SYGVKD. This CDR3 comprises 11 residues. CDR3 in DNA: TGTGCCATCGGACGCACAGATACGCAGTATTTT. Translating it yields CAIGRTDTQYF.

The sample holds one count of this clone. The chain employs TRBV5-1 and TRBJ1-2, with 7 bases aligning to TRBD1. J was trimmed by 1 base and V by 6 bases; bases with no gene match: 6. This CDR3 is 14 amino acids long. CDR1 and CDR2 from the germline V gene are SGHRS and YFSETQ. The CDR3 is CASTPRDSNYGYTF. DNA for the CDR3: TGCGCCAGCACCCCCCGGGACAGTAACTATGGCTACACCTTC.

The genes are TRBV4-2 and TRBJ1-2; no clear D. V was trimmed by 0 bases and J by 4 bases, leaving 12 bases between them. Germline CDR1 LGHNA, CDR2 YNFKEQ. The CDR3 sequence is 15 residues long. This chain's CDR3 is CASSQDWQEVYGYTF. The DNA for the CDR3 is TGTGCCAGCAGCCAAGATTGGCAGGAAGTCTATGGCTACACCTTC.

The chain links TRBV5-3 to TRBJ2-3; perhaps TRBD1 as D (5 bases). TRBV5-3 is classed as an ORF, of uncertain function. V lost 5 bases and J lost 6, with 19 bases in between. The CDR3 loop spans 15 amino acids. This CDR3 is CARSCPPQGYDTQYF. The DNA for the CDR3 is TGTGCCAGAAGTTGCCCTCCTCAGGGATACGATACGCAGTATTTT.

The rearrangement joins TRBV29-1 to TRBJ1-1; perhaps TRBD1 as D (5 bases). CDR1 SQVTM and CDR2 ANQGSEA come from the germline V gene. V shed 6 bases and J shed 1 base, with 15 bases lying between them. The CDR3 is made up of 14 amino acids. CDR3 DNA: TGCAGCGTCGGAGACGGTGGACAGAACACTGAAGCTTTCTTT. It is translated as CSVGDGGQNTEAFF.

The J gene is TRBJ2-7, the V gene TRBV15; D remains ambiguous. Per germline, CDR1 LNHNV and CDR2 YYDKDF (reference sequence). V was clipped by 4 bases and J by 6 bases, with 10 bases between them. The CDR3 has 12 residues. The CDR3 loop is CATSIPLGEQYF. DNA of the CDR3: TGTGCCACCAGCATCCCGCTGGGCGAGCAGTACTTC.

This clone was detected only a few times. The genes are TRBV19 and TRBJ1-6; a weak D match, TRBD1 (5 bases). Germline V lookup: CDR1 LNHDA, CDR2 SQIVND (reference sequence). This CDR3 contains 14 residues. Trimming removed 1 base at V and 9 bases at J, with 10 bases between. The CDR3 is CASSIGGFGSPLHF. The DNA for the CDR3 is TGTGCCAGTAGTATAGGGGGGTTCGGTTCACCCCTCCACTTT.

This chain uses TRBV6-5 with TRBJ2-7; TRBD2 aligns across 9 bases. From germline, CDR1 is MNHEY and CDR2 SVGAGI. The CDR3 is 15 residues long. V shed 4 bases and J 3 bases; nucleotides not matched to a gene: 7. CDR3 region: CASSLGSGGYYEQYF. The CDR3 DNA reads TGTGCCAGCAGTTTAGGTAGCGGGGGATACTACGAGCAGTACTTC.

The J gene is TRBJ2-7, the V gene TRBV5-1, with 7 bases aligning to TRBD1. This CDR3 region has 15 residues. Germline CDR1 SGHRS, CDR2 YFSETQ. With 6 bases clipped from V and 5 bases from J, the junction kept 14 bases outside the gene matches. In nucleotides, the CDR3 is TGCGCCAGCACCAGTGGGGCAGGGGGTTGGAACGAGCAGTACTTC. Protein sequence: CASTSGAGGWNEQYF.

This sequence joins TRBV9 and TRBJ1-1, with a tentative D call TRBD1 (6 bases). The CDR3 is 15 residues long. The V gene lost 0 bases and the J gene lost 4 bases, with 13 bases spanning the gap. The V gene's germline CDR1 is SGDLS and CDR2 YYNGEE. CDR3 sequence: CASSVGNREFTEAFF. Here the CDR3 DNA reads TGTGCCAGCAGCGTAGGAAACAGGGAATTCACTGAAGCTTTCTTT. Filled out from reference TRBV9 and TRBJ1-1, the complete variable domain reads DSGVTQTPKHLITATGQRVTLRCSPRSGDLSVYWYQQSLDQGLQFLIQYYNGEERAKGNILERFSAQQFPDLHSELNLSSLELGDSALYFCASSVGNREFTEAFFGQGTRLTVV.

The CDR3: CASSAGQGGYGYTF. The CDR3 DNA reads TGTGCCAGCAGCGCCGGACAGGGGGGCTATGGCTACACCTTC. V is TRBV5-4 and J is TRBJ1-2, with 10 positions matching TRBD1. There are 14 residues in the CDR3. Losses at the gene ends were 4 bases for V and 4 bases for J; bases not matched to a gene: 4. The germline V gene encodes CDR1 SGHNT and CDR2 YYREEE (reference sequence).

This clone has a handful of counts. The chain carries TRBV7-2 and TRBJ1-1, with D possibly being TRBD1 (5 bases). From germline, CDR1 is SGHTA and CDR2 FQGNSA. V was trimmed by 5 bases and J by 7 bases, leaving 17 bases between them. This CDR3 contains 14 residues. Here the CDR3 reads CASSQGTRSREAFF. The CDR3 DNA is TGTGCCAGCAGCCAAGGGACCCGGTCCCGTGAAGCTTTCTTT.

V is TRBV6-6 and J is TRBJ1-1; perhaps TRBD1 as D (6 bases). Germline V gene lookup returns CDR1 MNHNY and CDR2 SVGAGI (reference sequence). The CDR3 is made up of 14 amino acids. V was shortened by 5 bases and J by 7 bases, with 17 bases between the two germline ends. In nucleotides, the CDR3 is TGTGCCAGCAGTCAGACCACAGGGTACGGTGAAGCTTTCTTT. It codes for CASSQTTGYGEAFF.

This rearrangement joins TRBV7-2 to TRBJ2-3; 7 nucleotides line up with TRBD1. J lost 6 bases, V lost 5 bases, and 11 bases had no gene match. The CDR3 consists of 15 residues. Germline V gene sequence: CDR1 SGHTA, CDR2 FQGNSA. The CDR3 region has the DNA TGTGCCAGCAGCCCCAACAGGGGCCCTCCGGATACGCAGTATTTT. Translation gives CASSPNRGPPDTQYF.

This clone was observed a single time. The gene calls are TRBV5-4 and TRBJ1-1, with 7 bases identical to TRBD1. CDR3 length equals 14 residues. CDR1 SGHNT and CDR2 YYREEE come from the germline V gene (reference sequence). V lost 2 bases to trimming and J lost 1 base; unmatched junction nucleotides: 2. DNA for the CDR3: TGTGCCAGCAGCTTTCGGACAGGGAACACTGAAGCTTTCTTT. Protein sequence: CASSFRTGNTEAFF.

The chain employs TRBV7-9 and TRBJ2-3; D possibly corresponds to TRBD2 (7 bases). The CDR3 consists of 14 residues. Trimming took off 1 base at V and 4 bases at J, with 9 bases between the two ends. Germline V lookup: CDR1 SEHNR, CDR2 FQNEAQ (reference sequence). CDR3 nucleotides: TGTGCCAGCAGCTTAGGAGGGGGGGCAGATACGCAGTATTTT. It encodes CASSLGGGADTQYF.

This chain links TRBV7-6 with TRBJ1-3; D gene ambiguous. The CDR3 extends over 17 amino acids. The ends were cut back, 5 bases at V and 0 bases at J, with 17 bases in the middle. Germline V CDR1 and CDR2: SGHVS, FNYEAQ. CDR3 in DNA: TGTGCCAGCAGCCAGAGCGGCCAGCCGTTCTCTGGAAACACCATATATTTT. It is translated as CASSQSGQPFSGNTIYF.

CDR3 sequence reads: CASRQLAGEDTQYF. In DNA, the CDR3 is TGTGCCAGCAGGCAACTAGCGGGGGAAGATACGCAGTATTTT. The chain employs TRBV6-5 and TRBJ2-3, with 11 bases that match TRBD2. The germline CDR1 and CDR2 sequences are MNHEY and SVGAGI. The CDR3 covers 14 residues. J gave up 5 bases and V 6 bases, and 4 bases lay outside the gene matches.

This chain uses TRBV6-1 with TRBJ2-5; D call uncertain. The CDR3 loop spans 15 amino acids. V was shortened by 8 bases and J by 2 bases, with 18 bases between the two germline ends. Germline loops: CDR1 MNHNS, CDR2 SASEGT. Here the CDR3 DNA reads TGTGCCAGCGGCGGCTCGGGTGGCTTACAAGAGACCCAGTACTTC. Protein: CASGGSGGLQETQYF.